The rows below give T cell receptor beta chains drawn from one sample of a study of blood T cells in healthy people across ages. From the 5' RACE reads, TCRdb called clonotypes with MiXCR, one entry per CDR3 protein. The table includes 950,000 to 1,200,000 distinct CDR3 sequences, 35% to 45% detected once. The source material was blood. The origin of the receptors is a man aged 18 to 30 in good health. The CDR3 runs from the conserved cysteine through the conserved F or W. A D gene is named only where the DNA matches it firmly. The size field is filled for only some rows; it gives once, few, many or a size class.

TRBD1 once TRBJ2-1 TRBV28 TGTGCCAGCAGTTTAGACAGGGGGTATGAGCAGTTCTTC CASSLDRGYEQFF
TRBD1 few TRBJ1-1 TRBV10-3 TGTGCCATCAGTGACTCGGACAGGGTGACGGGTGAAGCTTTCTTT CAISDSDRVTGEAFF
. . TRBJ1-1 TRBV29-1 TGCAGCCATAGAGCGGTGAACACTGAAGCTTTCTTT CSHRAVNTEAFF
. . TRBJ1-2 TRBV2 TGTGCCAGCAGTGAATGGATCGGAAAGGTATATGGCTACACCTTC CASSEWIGKVYGYTF
. . TRBJ1-2 TRBV7-2 TGTGCCAGCAGCCCCCGAGGGCTATCTGATGGCTACACCTTC CASSPRGLSDGYTF
. . TRBJ1-1 TRBV4-2 TGTGCCAGCAGCCAAGGATTGGTGGAGACTGAAGCTTTCTTT CASSQGLVETEAFF
. few TRBJ2-1 TRBV7-6 TGTGCCAGCAGCCTGGGTTTCGGGGGGCCCACCAATGAGCAGTTCTTC CASSLGFGGPTNEQFF
. few TRBJ1-5 TRBV9 TGTGCCAGCAGCCCTGGGGGGGGGCCTCAGCCCCAGCATTTT CASSPGGGPQPQHF
. . TRBJ2-2 TRBV5-1 TGCGCCAGCAGCTTCCGGGACCGTTTGATCGCGAACACTGGGGAGCTGTTTTTT CASSFRDRLIANTGELFF
TRBD1 . TRBJ1-1 TRBV10-3 TGTGCCATCAGTGAGTCTGAGGGGGCTCGGACTGAAGCTTTCTTT CAISESEGARTEAFF
. . TRBJ2-3 TRBV4-1 TGCGCCAGCAGCCGGGAACAGGTAGACACAGATACGCAGTATTTT CASSREQVDTDTQYF
. . TRBJ2-2 TRBV4-2 TGTGCCAGCAGCCAAGATCGACGGGGGTCCGGGGAGCTGTTTTTT CASSQDRRGSGELFF
. . TRBJ1-1 TRBV27 TGTGCCAGCAGTCTAACCTACACCGACGGCATGGCTTTCTTT CASSLTYTDGMAFF
. . TRBJ1-5 TRBV6-5 TGTGCCAGCAGTTACGGAGAGGTGGGCCAGCCCCAGCATTTT CASSYGEVGQPQHF
. few TRBJ1-1 TRBV7-3 TGTGCCAGCAGCATGGGACACATGAACACTGAAGCTTTCTTT CASSMGHMNTEAFF
. . TRBJ2-5 TRBV6-5 TGTGCCAGCAGTTACCGCACGGGGCGCGAGACCCAGTACTTC CASSYRTGRETQYF
. . TRBJ2-2 TRBV2 TGTGCCAGCAGTGTTCAGGGACACGGGGAGCTGTTTTTT CASSVQGHGELFF
. . TRBJ2-1 TRBV20-1 TGCAGTGCTAGAGATCCGGCCTACAATGAGCAGTTCTTC CSARDPAYNEQFF
. . TRBJ2-7 TRBV20-1 TGCAGTGCTAGAGATCGGCTGGGCTCCTACGAGCAGTACTTC CSARDRLGSYEQYF
. many TRBJ2-3 TRBV15 TGTGCCACCAGCAGAGATCCCACAGATACGCAGTATTTT CATSRDPTDTQYF
. . TRBJ1-5 TRBV12-3/TRBV12-4 TGTGCCAGCAGTTTAGGTACTCAGGGACAGCCCCAGCATTTT CASSLGTQGQPQHF
. . TRBJ1-2 TRBV20-1 TGCAGTGCTTTACTGGACAGCTTGATTCTACTTAACTATGGCTACACCTTC CSALLDSLILLNYGYTF
. . TRBJ1-1 TRBV4-1 TGCGCCAGCAGCCAACGAACAAAAGCTTTCTTT CASSQRTKAFF
TRBD1 . TRBJ2-3 TRBV5-6 TGTGCCAGCAGCTACGGGACAGGGAACCCAGATACGCAGTATTTT CASSYGTGNPDTQYF
. . TRBJ2-7 TRBV10-3 TGTGCCATCAGAGGCTCGACCCGAGGGGAGCAGTGCTTC CAIRGSTRGEQCF
. . TRBJ2-1 TRBV24-1 TGTGCCACCAGTGATCCCGCCACGGGGGCCAGCTCCTACAATGAGCAGTTCTTC CATSDPATGASSYNEQFF
. few TRBJ1-1 TRBV12-3/TRBV12-4 TGTGCCAGCACATACAACACTGAAGCTTTCTTT CASTYNTEAFF
. . TRBJ2-2 TRBV9 TGTGCCAGCAGCGTAACCTTGAGAACCGGGGAGCTGTTTTTT CASSVTLRTGELFF
TRBD1 few TRBJ1-2 TRBV20-1 TGCAGTGCTAAACGTTTGACAGGGGACTACTATGGCTACACCTTC CSAKRLTGDYYGYTF
TRBD1 once TRBJ2-3 TRBV12-5 TGTGCTAGTGGTCTAGGACAGGGAATGGATACGCAGTATTTT CASGLGQGMDTQYF
. once TRBJ1-3 TRBV20-1 TGCAGTGGGACGGCAGGCTCTGGAAACACCATATATTTT CSGTAGSGNTIYF
. . TRBJ1-2 TRBV20-1 TGCAGTGCTAGAGTAGAGGAGGGAGGCTATGGCTACACCTTC CSARVEEGGYGYTF
. few TRBJ2-5 TRBV25-1 TGTGCCAGCAGAGGGTTTGGGCTACTACAAGAGACCCAGTACTTC CASRGFGLLQETQYF
TRBD2 . TRBJ2-5 TRBV20-1 TGCAGTGCTAGACCTAGCGGGACCCCCCAAGAGACCCCGTACTTC CSARPSGTPQETPYF
. . TRBJ1-5 TRBV20-1 TGCAGTGCTAGAGCGGGAGACTCGCCCCAGCATTTT CSARAGDSPQHF
TRBD2 few TRBJ2-7 TRBV7-8 TGTGCCAGCAGCTTAGTAGGGACTAAATACGAGCAGTACTTC CASSLVGTKYEQYF
. . TRBJ2-4 TRBV7-9 TGTGCCAGCAGCGAGACAGAAATTCAGTACTTC CASSETEIQYF